This TCR beta chain was documented in a study of T-cell memory formation after mild COVID-19 (dated by TCRdb to 2020 to 2022). In the study overall: Most TCR sequence clusters were specific to one of the two donors. In two donors, T-cell clones that expanded and contracted after mild COVID-19 were followed by sequencing TCRalpha and TCRbeta repertoires longitudinally. Two young, previously healthy adult volunteers made up the cohort, one male and one female.

What the authors observed across the whole study: Only two mild cases were covered by the study, and larger cohorts that include severe cases with pre-infection samples were considered necessary. Contracting CD4+ clones appeared mostly in the CM and EM memory subsets, whereas CD8+ clones were enriched in EMRA. From day 15 to 85, contracting clones showed balanced CD4/CD8 phenotypes, whereas a second wave of clones that expanded from day 15 to 37 leaned towards CD4+. Whether the second-wave clones peaking on day 37 were SARS-CoV-2 specific was not confirmed. Some responding clones were detected in pre-infection memory, suggesting pre-existing cross-reactive memory T cells joined the SARS-CoV-2 response.

TCRdb shows the sequencer as Illumina NovaSeq 6000. TCRalpha and TCRbeta cDNA libraries were built by 5'RACE with constant-segment primers, adding sample barcodes and unique molecular identifiers. Trizol reagent was used to extract RNA from every sample. Amplification of the libraries took two PCR steps, and the second step added a second sample barcode plus Illumina TruSeq adapters. Sequencing of libraries was performed on an Illumina NovaSeq with 2 x 150 bp paired-end reads. In the original analysis: Reads were demultiplexed and collapsed into UMI-guided consensus sequences with migec v1.2.7. Using mixcr v2.1.11, the UMI consensuses were aligned to TRA and TRB V and J templates and assembled into clonotypes. A clonotype was counted as expanded or contracted only if both edgeR and NoisET called the change significant, with noise models trained on biological replicates. edgeR calls used a false discovery rate-adjusted p below 0.01 and a log2 fold-change threshold of 1. As an exploratory analysis of dynamics, max-normalized trajectories of the 1000 most abundant clonotypes were examined with PCA combined with hierarchical clustering. The CD4 or CD8 phenotype of responding clones was assigned using the separately sequenced CD4+ and CD8+ repertoires. Clones were called with MiXCR by TCRdb after fastp trimmed the public reads at Q25, and only in-frame beta chains were retained. Rows matching on CDR3 protein sequence are summarized as one entry with the most common DNA and genes. The V and J calls, along with clone size, are taken from TCRdb and not from the paper's own processing. Present in this sample are fewer than 95,000 distinct CDR3 sequences, approximately 13% of which were seen just once. Of the sample, 27% is held by the ten largest clones.

Ficoll-Paque density gradient centrifugation was used to isolate PBMCs. CDR1 and CDR2 are drawn from the germline V gene: SGHVS, FNYEAQ. The germline V end is reduced by 6 bases and the J end by 5 bases; junction bases left unmatched: 12. The CDR3 measures 15 amino acids from cysteine to phenylalanine. Of all the DNA, just the CDR3 is kept, 45 bases in frame from base 1. A note on this clonotype: Its target antigen remains unknown. Qualities for individual bases were not recorded, and no much larger clone is one base off.

The clonotype originates from an adult woman who had mild COVID-19 (a few samples of this study predate the infection). The sample titles of this study are shuffled in the database, so cell type and time point are left out; the donor was told from shared clones. The sequenced material came from PBMCs or a T cell subset sorted from them (not recorded which). The chain links TRBV7-6 with TRBJ1-1; the central 7 bases match TRBD1. The DNA sequence is TGTGCCAGCAGTCTCGGGACAGAAACGGGGACTGAAGCTTTCTTT. It is translated as CASSLGTETGTEAFF.